This TCR beta chain is from a study of CD8 T cells in ankylosing spondylitis. Quantitative 5'-RACE with molecular barcodes was used to make the TCR beta libraries. TCRdb fed the 5' RACE reads into MiXCR, producing one record per CDR3 protein. The data show approximately 240,000 distinct CDR3 sequences, about 11% seen once. General study results and limits: Researchers report that disease-linked clones proved CD8+ and relatively rare in peripheral blood. Made up of eight highly homologous variants, a TCR beta motif appeared characteristic of ankylosing spondylitis blood.

This clonotype came up many times. The antigen remains unidentified. CDR1 SGDLS and CDR2 YYNGEE come from the germline V gene. The junction had 11 bases not matched to a gene; V was cut back by 3 bases and J by 9 bases. The CDR3 consists of 16 residues. The sequence was obtained from a male donor with ankylosing spondylitis or in good health (not recorded which). The material sequenced was blood, either unsorted or a sorted T cell fraction (not recorded which). V and J are TRBV9 and TRBJ2-1; TRBD1 matches 11 bases. The DNA of the CDR3 is TGTGCCAGCAGCGCCTTCGGACAGGGGGCGCTTAGTGAGCAGTTCTTC. Translated: CASSAFGQGALSEQFF.